The next 25 T cell receptor beta chains were all read from a single sample in a study of post-analysis software for immune sequencing data. Study outcomes and limitations: Roughly 5 TRBV segments, TRBV5-6, TRBV5-1 and TRBV20-1 among them, were found more frequent in patients than controls.

Built from TCR beta cDNA, the libraries had unique molecular identifiers in them. One entry per CDR3 protein, called by TCRdb with MiXCR from the PCR reads. The table has 750,000 to 950,000 distinct CDR3 sequences, about 45% seen once. No cognate antigen is known for these TCRs. The sequenced material came from blood. These receptors were collected from a girl aged 10 to 17 with multiple sclerosis.

This clonotype occurred a few times. The J gene is TRBJ1-1, the V gene TRBV28; possible D gene TRBD1, 5 bases. Trimming took 6 bases from V and 4 from J, leaving 9 bases between them. CDR3 length: 12 residues. Germline V gene data show CDR1 as MDHEN and CDR2 as SYDVKM. In nucleotides, the CDR3 is TGTGCCAGCAGATCAGGGCTCACTGAAGCTTTCTTT. As protein: CASRSGLTEAFF.

In its sample, this clonotype was seen a few times. The J gene is TRBJ2-7, the V gene TRBV20-1; D gene unclear. The V end lost 6 bases, the J end lost 3 bases, and 9 bases lay between the germline ends. The V gene's germline CDR1 is DFQATT and CDR2 SNEGSKA (reference sequence). The CDR3 is 11 residues long. CDR3 amino acids: CSASNNYEQYF. In nucleotides, the CDR3 is TGCAGTGCAAGTAACAACTACGAGCAGTACTTC.

The V gene is TRBV29-1, the J gene TRBJ1-1; D is ambiguous. Germline-derived CDR1 and CDR2 are SQVTM and ANQGSEA. Trimming shortened V by 5 bases and J by 6 bases, and 22 bases separated the two germline ends. The CDR3 has 15 residues. CDR3 residues: CSVMISGSLVAEAFF. CDR3 in DNA: TGCAGCGTTATGATTTCCGGGTCCCTCGTCGCTGAAGCTTTCTTT.

The chain uses TRBV18 and TRBJ2-1; tentative D call: TRBD2 (6 bases). The germline V gene has CDR1 KGHSH and CDR2 LQKENI. The CDR3 loop spans 15 amino acids. V lost 3 bases to trimming and J lost 6 bases, with 15 bases between them. The CDR3 spells CASSPLGGTFNEQFF. CDR3 sequence (DNA): TGTGCCAGCTCACCCCTTGGCGGGACCTTCAATGAGCAGTTCTTC.

The chain joins TRBV29-1 to TRBJ2-1, with TRBD2 matching over 12 bases. CDR1 SQVTM and CDR2 ANQGSEA come from the germline V gene. J lost 8 bases, V lost 2 bases, and 7 bases had no gene match. This CDR3 is built from 15 residues. This chain's CDR3 is CSVELAGGVYDEQFF. The CDR3, as DNA: TGCAGCGTTGAACTAGCGGGAGGGGTTTACGATGAGCAGTTCTTC.

The chain joins TRBV18 to TRBJ2-5; 10 positions match TRBD1. TRBJ2-7 matches the DNA end more closely, so the J call is doubtful. Germline CDR1 KGHSH, CDR2 LQKENI. The CDR3 is 15 amino acids. As DNA, the CDR3 is TGTGCCAGCTCACCACTCCGACAGGGGGCCCACGAGCAGTACTTC. Residues: CASSPLRQGAHEQYF.

The chain employs TRBV29-1 and TRBJ1-2; maybe TRBD1 (5 bases). CDR3 length equals 12 residues. Germline V CDR1 and CDR2: SQVTM, ANQGSEA. V was pared by 6 bases and J by 4 bases, with 12 bases between. The CDR3 nucleotides are TGCAGCGTCAGAACAGGAGCCTATGGCTACACCTTC. Amino acids: CSVRTGAYGYTF. Looking up the rest from reference TRBV29-1 and TRBJ1-2 gives the full variable domain: SAVISQKPSRDICQRGTSLTIQCQVDSQVTMMFWYRQQPGQSLTLIATANQGSEATYESGFVIDKFPISRPNLTFSTLTVSNMSPEDSSIYLCSVRTGAYGYTFGSGTRLTVV.

In this sample, this clonotype turned up a few times. The chain links TRBV27 to TRBJ2-7, with 10 positions matching TRBD1. The V and J ends lost 2 bases and 2 bases, in that order; junction bases with no gene match: 3. The CDR3 spans 15 residues. Germline values: CDR1 MNHEY, CDR2 SMNVEV (reference sequence). Here the CDR3 reads CASSLTGTGAYEQYF. The CDR3 coding sequence is TGTGCCAGCAGTTTAACCGGGACAGGGGCCTACGAGCAGTACTTC.

V usage is TRBV5-1 and J usage is TRBJ2-5, with 10 bases fitting TRBD2. Trimming removed 7 bases from V and 5 bases from J; junction bases left unmatched: 14. Germline CDR1 is SGHRS and CDR2 is YFSETQ. CDR3 length equals 16 residues. The chain's CDR3 is CASVEGSGRSRETQYF. DNA for the CDR3: TGCGCCAGCGTTGAAGGTAGCGGGAGGAGCAGGGAGACCCAGTACTTC.

V and J are TRBV29-1 and TRBJ1-2, with D tentatively TRBD1 (5 bases). Germline CDR1 reads SQVTM; CDR2 reads ANQGSEA. V was clipped by 4 bases and J by 4 bases, with 10 bases between them. CDR3 length: 12 residues. The CDR3 nucleotides read TGCAGCGTTGTCAGGGACGGCTATGGCTACACCTTC. It codes for CSVVRDGYGYTF.

This clonotype was detected only a few times. This chain connects TRBV20-1 to TRBJ2-3, with D hard to call. This CDR3 region has 12 residues. Germline loops: CDR1 DFQATT, CDR2 SNEGSKA (reference sequence). Trimming stripped 1 base from V and 6 bases from J, with 8 bases between. The CDR3 region is CSARGRMDTQYF. The CDR3 DNA is TGCAGTGCTAGAGGGCGCATGGATACGCAGTATTTT.

This clonotype was observed a few times. The V gene is TRBV28, the J gene TRBJ2-1, with 8 bases identical to TRBD2. Germline V gene data show CDR1 as MDHEN and CDR2 as SYDVKM. V gave up 11 bases and J gave up 9 bases; unmatched junction bases: 12. The CDR3 runs 13 residues. DNA for the CDR3: TGTGCCCATGGTGGCGGGGGGACGCGTGAGCAGTTCTTC. Translation gives CAHGGGGTREQFF.

The chain joins TRBV7-9 to TRBJ1-2, with D possibly being TRBD1 (6 bases). The CDR3 totals 15 residues. Between the trimmed V and J ends, which lost 1 base and 8 bases, there was a span of 17 bases. CDR1 and CDR2 from the germline V gene are SEHNR and FQNEAQ (reference sequence). The CDR3 spells CASSLGRGPAGGYTF. The CDR3 DNA sequence: TGTGCCAGCAGCTTAGGGCGGGGGCCCGCTGGAGGCTACACCTTC. Full variable domain (missing parts from reference TRBV7-9 and TRBJ1-2): DTGVSQNPRHKITKRGQNVTFRCDPISEHNRLYWYRQTLGQGPEFLTYFQNEAQLEKSRLLSDRFSAERPKGSFSTLEIQRTEQGDSAMYLCASSLGRGPAGGYTFGSGTRLTVV.

V and J are TRBV28 and TRBJ2-3; no reliable D call. CDR1 and CDR2 from the germline V gene are MDHEN and SYDVKM. CDR3 length equals 12 residues. V dropped 8 bases and J dropped 3 bases, with 9 bases sitting between them. The CDR3 DNA reads TGTGCCAGCGGAGCCCGGACAGATACGCAGTATTTT. Translation: CASGARTDTQYF.

The chain combines TRBV29-1 with TRBJ2-7, with TRBD1 identical over 11 bases. Looked up from germline, CDR1 is SQVTM and CDR2 is ANQGSEA. This CDR3 region has 17 residues. Trimming cost V 0 bases and J 1 base; bases outside gene matches: 8. CDR3 residues: CSVEDRGGQGGSYEQYF. DNA of the CDR3: TGCAGCGTTGAAGATAGGGGGGGACAGGGGGGTTCCTACGAGCAGTACTTC.

This clonotype was seen more than once but under ten times. The chain links TRBV20-1 to TRBJ2-1; 9 bases line up with TRBD2. The length of the CDR3 is 15 residues. Trimming removed 1 base from V and 7 bases from J; junction bases left unmatched: 8. The germline V gene encodes CDR1 DFQATT and CDR2 SNEGSKA (reference sequence). In DNA form, the CDR3 reads TGCAGTGCTAGAGCGCGGGAGGGCCAATGGAATGAGCAGTTCTTC. Amino acid sequence: CSARAREGQWNEQFF.

This clonotype was counted a few times. The V and J genes are TRBV6-2 or TRBV6-3 and TRBJ2-1; a weak D match, TRBD1 (5 bases). This CDR3 is built from 14 residues. The V gene's germline CDR1 is MNHEY and CDR2 SVGEGT. V was pared by 6 bases and J by 0 bases, with 9 bases between. The CDR3 region has the DNA TGTGCCAGCAGCAGACAGAGCTCCTACAATGAGCAGTTCTTC. It specifies CASSRQSSYNEQFF.

The J gene is TRBJ1-6, the V gene TRBV10-3; TRBD1 matches 7 bases. CDR1 ENHRY and CDR2 SYGVKD come from the germline V gene. The CDR3 length is 16 residues. Trimming at V came to 3 bases and at J to 6 bases, leaving 8 bases not matched to a gene. The CDR3 DNA sequence: TGTGCCATCAGTGATCAGGGGGGACCGATTAATTCACCCCTCCACTTT. Residues: CAISDQGGPINSPLHF.

The chain employs TRBV20-1 and TRBJ2-3, with D tentatively TRBD2 (5 bases). The V end lost 1 base, the J end lost 12 bases, and 26 bases lay between the germline ends. The CDR3 runs 16 residues. Germline V gene data show CDR1 as DFQATT and CDR2 as SNEGSKA (reference sequence). CDR3 nucleotide sequence: TGCAGTGCTAGAGGTTCTCCTTGGGGAGCTTCAGATATACAGTATTTT. Translated: CSARGSPWGASDIQYF.

V gene TRBV15 combines with J gene TRBJ2-3; TRBD1 agrees at 7 bases. This CDR3 region has 16 residues. J lost 2 bases, V lost 0 bases, and 5 bases had no gene match. The germline V gene has CDR1 LNHNV and CDR2 YYDKDF (reference sequence). Here the CDR3 DNA reads TGTGCCACCAGCAGAGATCTCGGGACAGACACAGATACGCAGTATTTT. Translation gives CATSRDLGTDTDTQYF. Full variable domain (rest looked up from reference TRBV15 and TRBJ2-3): DAMVIQNPRYQVTQFGKPVTLSCSQTLNHNVMYWYQQKSSQAPKLLFHYYDKDFNNEADTPDNFQSRRPNTSFCFLDIRSPGLGDTAMYLCATSRDLGTDTDTQYFGPGTRLTVL.

The chain uses TRBV11-3 and TRBJ2-1; perhaps D is TRBD1 or TRBD2 (5 bases each). From germline, CDR1 is SGHNT and CDR2 YENEEA. CDR3 length: 15 residues. The ends were cut back, 0 bases at V and 10 bases at J, with 16 bases in the middle. In nucleotides, the CDR3 is TGTGCCAGCAGCTTAGATTCAGCCCCCAGGGAGGAGCAGTTCTTC. It encodes CASSLDSAPREEQFF.

Only a few counts were recorded for this clonotype. V and J are TRBV18 and TRBJ2-7, with a weak D call TRBD2 (6 bases). Germline V gene data show CDR1 as KGHSH and CDR2 as LQKENI. Deletions cut 3 bases from V and 2 bases from J, with 8 bases between. This CDR3 has 13 amino acids. The CDR3 region has the DNA TGTGCCAGCTCACCTGGGGAGGCCTACGAGCAGTACTTC. Protein: CASSPGEAYEQYF.

The V gene is TRBV7-9, the J gene TRBJ1-6; D gene unclear. This CDR3 has 12 residues. Trimming stripped 3 bases from V and 11 bases from J, with 8 bases between. CDR1 and CDR2 from the germline V gene are SEHNR and FQNEAQ (reference sequence). CDR3 protein: CASSFRTAPLHF. The CDR3 DNA sequence: TGTGCCAGCAGCTTCCGCACGGCACCCCTCCACTTT. Full variable domain (remainder filled in from reference TRBV7-9 and TRBJ1-6): DTGVSQNPRHKITKRGQNVTFRCDPISEHNRLYWYRQTLGQGPEFLTYFQNEAQLEKSRLLSDRFSAERPKGSFSTLEIQRTEQGDSAMYLCASSFRTAPLHFGNGTRLTVT.

The chain couples TRBV9 to TRBJ2-1; D might be TRBD1 (5 bases). Germline loops: CDR1 SGDLS, CDR2 YYNGEE. This CDR3 comprises 17 residues. V lost 3 bases to trimming and J lost 2 bases, with 18 bases between them. CDR3 in amino acids: CASSGGAGATPYNEQFF. The CDR3 DNA reads as TGTGCCAGCAGCGGGGGCGCTGGAGCGACACCCTACAATGAGCAGTTCTTC.

The chain links TRBV6-2 or TRBV6-3 to TRBJ2-1; 13 bases match TRBD2. Germline V gene data show CDR1 as MNHEY and CDR2 as SVGEGT. CDR3 length: 17 residues. J gave up 8 bases and V 2 bases, and 9 bases lay outside the gene matches. CDR3: CASSYESTSGRVYEQFF. The CDR3 DNA reads TGTGCCAGCAGTTACGAATCAACTAGCGGGAGGGTTTATGAGCAGTTCTTC.